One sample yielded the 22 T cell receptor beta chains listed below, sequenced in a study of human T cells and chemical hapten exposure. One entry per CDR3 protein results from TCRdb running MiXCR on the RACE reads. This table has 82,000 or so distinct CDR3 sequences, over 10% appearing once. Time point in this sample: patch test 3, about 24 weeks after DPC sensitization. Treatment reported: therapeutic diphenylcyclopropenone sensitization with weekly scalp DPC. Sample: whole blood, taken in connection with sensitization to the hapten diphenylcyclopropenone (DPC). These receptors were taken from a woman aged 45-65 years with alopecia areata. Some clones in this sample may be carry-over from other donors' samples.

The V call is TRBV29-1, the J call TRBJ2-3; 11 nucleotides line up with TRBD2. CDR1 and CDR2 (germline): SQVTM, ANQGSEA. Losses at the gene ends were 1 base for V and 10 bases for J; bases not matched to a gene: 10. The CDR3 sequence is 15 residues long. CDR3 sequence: CSVEVGASGRNPQYF. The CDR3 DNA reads TGCAGCGTTGAAGTGGGGGCTAGCGGGAGGAACCCGCAGTATTTT.

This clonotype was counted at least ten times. The DNA of the CDR3 is TGTGCCAGCAGCCAGCGCACTAGCGGGAGATACGAGCAGTACTTC. Encoded protein: CASSQRTSGRYEQYF. The V gene is TRBV6-5, the J gene TRBJ2-7; 11 positions match TRBD2. The V and J ends lost 6 bases and 4 bases, in that order; junction bases with no gene match: 8. This CDR3 is 15 amino acids long. Germline values: CDR1 MNHEY, CDR2 SVGAGI.

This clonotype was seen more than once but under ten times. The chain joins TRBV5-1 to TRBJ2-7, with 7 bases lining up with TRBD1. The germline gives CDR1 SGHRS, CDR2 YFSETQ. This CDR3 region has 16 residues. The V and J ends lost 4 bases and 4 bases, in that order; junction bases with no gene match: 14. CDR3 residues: CASSQHLRDRVYEQYF. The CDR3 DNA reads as TGCGCCAGCAGCCAACACCTCCGGGACAGAGTATACGAGCAGTACTTC.

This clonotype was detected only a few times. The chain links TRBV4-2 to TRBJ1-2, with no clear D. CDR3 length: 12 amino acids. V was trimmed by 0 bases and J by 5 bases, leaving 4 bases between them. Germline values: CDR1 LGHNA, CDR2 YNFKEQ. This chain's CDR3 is CASSQDIYGYTF. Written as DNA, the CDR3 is TGTGCCAGCAGCCAAGATATTTATGGCTACACCTTC.

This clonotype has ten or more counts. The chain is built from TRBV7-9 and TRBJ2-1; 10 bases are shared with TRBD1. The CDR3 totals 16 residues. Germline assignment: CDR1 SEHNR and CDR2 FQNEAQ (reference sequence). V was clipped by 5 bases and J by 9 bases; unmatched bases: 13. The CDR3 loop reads CASSADRGGSNPEQFF. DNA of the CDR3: TGTGCCAGCAGCGCGGACAGGGGGGGATCAAATCCTGAGCAGTTCTTC.

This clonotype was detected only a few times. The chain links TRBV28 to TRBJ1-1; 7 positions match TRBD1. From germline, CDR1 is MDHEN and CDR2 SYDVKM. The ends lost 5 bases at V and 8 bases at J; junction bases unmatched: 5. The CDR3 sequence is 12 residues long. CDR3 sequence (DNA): TGTGCCAGCAGTGACAGGGTAATAGAAGCTTTCTTT. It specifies CASSDRVIEAFF.

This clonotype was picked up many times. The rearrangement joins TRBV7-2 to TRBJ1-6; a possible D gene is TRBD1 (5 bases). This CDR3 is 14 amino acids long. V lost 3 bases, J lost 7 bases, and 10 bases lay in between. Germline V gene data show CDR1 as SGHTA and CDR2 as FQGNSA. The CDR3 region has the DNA TGTGCCAGCAGCTTGGGACTGGTCAATTCACCCCTCCACTTT. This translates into CASSLGLVNSPLHF.

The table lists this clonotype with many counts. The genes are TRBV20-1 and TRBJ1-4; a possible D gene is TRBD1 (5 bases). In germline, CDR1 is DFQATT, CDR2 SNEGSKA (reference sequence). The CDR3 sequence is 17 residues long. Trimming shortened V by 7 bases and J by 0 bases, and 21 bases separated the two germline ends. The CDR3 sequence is CSVGVVGRAATNEKLFF. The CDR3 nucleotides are TGCAGTGTTGGGGTGGTTGGCAGGGCGGCAACTAATGAAAAACTGTTTTTT.

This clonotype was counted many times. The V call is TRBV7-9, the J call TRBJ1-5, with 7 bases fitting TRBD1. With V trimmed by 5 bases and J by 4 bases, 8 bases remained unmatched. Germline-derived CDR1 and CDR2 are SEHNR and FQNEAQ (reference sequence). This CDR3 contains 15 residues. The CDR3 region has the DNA TGTGCCAGCAGCACCGGGACAGACTATAATCAGCCCCAGCATTTT. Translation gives CASSTGTDYNQPQHF.

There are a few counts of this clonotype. DNA of the CDR3: TGTGCCAGCTCATCGGGACAGGGGTACCAAGAGACCCAGTACTTC. Encoded protein: CASSSGQGYQETQYF. The gene calls are TRBV18 and TRBJ2-5; the match to TRBD1 covers 10 bases. V shed 5 bases and J 0 bases; nucleotides not matched to a gene: 3. The CDR3 consists of 15 residues. Per the germline V gene, CDR1 is KGHSH and CDR2 is LQKENI.

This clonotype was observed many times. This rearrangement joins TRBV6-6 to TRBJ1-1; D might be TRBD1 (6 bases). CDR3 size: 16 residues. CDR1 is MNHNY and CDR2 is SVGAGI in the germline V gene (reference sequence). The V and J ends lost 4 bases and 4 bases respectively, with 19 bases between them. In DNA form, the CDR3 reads TGTGCCAGCAGTTCCCTCCGGACAGATTGGATCACTGAAGCTTTCTTT. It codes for CASSSLRTDWITEAFF.

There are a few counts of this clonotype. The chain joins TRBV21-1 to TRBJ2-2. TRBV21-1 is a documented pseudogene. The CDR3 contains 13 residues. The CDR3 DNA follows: TGTGCCAGCAGCACCCCGATGGAGGGGGAGCTGTTTTTT. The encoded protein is CASSTPMEGELFF.

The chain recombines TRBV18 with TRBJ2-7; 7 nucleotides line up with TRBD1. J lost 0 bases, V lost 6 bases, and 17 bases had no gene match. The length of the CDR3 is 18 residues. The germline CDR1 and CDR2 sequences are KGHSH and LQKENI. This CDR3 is CASSLKAPTGQASYEQYF. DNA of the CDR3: TGTGCCAGCTCGCTCAAAGCACCGACCGGACAGGCCTCCTACGAGCAGTACTTC.

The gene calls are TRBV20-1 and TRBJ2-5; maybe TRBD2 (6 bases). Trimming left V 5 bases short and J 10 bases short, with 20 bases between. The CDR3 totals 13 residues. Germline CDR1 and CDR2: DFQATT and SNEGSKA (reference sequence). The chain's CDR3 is CSAPLEGSWDQYF. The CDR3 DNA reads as TGCAGTGCTCCCCTGGAGGGATCCTGGGACCAGTACTTC.

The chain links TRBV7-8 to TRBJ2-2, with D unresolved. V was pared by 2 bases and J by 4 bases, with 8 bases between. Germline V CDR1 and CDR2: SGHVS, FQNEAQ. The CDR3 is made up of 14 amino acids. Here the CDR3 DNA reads TGTGCCAGCAGCTTATCAGAGAGCACCGGGGAGCTGTTTTTT. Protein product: CASSLSESTGELFF.

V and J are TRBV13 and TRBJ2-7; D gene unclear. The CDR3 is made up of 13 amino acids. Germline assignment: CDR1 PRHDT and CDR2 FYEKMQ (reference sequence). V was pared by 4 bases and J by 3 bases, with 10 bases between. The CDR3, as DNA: TGTGCCAGCAGCTCCCCCCGCCACTACGAGCAGTACTTC. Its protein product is CASSSPRHYEQYF.

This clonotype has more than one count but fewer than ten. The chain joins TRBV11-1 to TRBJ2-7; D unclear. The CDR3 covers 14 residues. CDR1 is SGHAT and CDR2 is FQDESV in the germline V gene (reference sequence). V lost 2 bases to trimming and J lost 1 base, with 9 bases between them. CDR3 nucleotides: TGTGCCAGCAGCTTAAGGTCCCCTTCCTACGAGCAGTACTTC. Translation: CASSLRSPSYEQYF.

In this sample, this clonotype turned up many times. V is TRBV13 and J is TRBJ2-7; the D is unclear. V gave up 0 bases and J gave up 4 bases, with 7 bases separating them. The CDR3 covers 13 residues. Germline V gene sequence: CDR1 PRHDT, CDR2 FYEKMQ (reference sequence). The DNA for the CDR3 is TGTGCCAGCAGCTTAGGGACCCGATACGAGCAGTACTTC. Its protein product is CASSLGTRYEQYF. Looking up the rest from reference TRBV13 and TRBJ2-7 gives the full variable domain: AAGVIQSPRHLIKEKRETATLKCYPIPRHDTVYWYQQGPGQDPQFLISFYEKMQSDKGSIPDRFSAQQFSDYHSELNMSSLELGDSALYFCASSLGTRYEQYFGPGTRLTVT.

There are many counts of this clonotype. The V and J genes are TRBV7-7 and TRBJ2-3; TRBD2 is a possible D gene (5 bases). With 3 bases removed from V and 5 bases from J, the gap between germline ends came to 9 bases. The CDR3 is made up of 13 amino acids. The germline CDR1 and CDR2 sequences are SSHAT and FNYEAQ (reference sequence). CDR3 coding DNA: TGTGCCAGCAGCTTTAGTGCGGGAGATACGCAGTATTTT. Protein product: CASSFSAGDTQYF.

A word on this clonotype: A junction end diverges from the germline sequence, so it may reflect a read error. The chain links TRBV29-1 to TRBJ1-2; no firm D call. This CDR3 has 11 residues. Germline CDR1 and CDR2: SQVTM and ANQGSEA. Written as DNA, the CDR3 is TGCGGCGTAGGCCGGACTAATGGCTACACCTTC. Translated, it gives CGVGRTNGYTF. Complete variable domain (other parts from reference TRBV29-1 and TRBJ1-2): SAVISQKPSRDICQRGTSLTIQCQVDSQVTMMFWYRQQPGQSLTLIATANQGSEATYESGFVIDKFPISRPNLTFSTLTVSNMSPEDSSIYLCGVGRTNGYTFGSGTRLTVV.

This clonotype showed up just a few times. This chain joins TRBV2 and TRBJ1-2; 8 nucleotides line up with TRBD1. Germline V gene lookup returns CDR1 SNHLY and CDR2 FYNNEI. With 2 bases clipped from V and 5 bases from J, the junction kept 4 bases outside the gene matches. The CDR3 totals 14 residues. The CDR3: CASSEWTGRYGYTF. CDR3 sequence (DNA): TGTGCCAGCAGTGAATGGACAGGGAGATATGGCTACACCTTC.

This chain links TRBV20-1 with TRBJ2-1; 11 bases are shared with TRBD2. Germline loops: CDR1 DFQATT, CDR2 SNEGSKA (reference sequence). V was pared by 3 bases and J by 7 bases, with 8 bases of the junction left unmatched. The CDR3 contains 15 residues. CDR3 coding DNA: TGCAGTGCTAGGGCCACTAGCGGGAGCCAGAATGAGCAGTTCTTC. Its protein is CSARATSGSQNEQFF.